These 8 T cell receptor beta chains were sequenced from one sample in a study of OX40 agonist ivuxolimab in advanced cancers. Clones were read by immunoSEQ multiplex PCR, and TCRdb kept only the in-frame ones, dropping some. Of 20,000 to 30,000 clones in the sample, 75% to 85% were seen once. The sample consisted of CD4+ or CD8+ T cells sorted from blood, taken in a trial of the OX40 agonist ivuxolimab. These receptors were obtained from an adult with an advanced solid tumor such as melanoma, head and neck, liver or kidney cancer.

The chain carries TRBV5-6 and TRBJ1-1, with 7 bases aligning to TRBD1. Germline assignment: CDR1 SGHDT and CDR2 YYEEEE. This CDR3 spans 15 amino acids. Trimming at V came to 2 bases and at J to 12 bases, leaving 16 bases not matched to a gene. The CDR3 here is CASSFGDSQILGSFF. CDR3 coding DNA: TGTGCCAGCAGCTTTGGGGACAGCCAAATACTCGGGTCTTTCTTT.

The chain couples TRBV7-6 to TRBJ2-3; D ambiguous. V lost 2 bases and J lost 5, with 11 bases in between. CDR3 size: 14 residues. CDR1 is SGHVS and CDR2 is FNYEAQ in the germline V gene. CDR3 protein: CASSLFGVGDTQYF. CDR3 DNA sequence: TGTGCCAGCAGCTTATTTGGGGTGGGAGATACGCAGTATTTT.

The gene calls are TRBV4-1 and TRBJ1-2, with 9 bases identical to TRBD1. The CDR3 contains 16 residues. CDR1 is MGHRA and CDR2 is YSYEKL in the germline V gene. V was clipped by 0 bases and J by 8 bases; unmatched bases: 10. CDR3 protein: CASSQEERTGASGYTF. For the CDR3, the DNA is TGCGCCAGCAGCCAAGAGGAGAGGACAGGGGCTTCGGGCTACACCTTC.

The sample holds a few counts of this clone. V and J are TRBV9 and TRBJ1-3; TRBD1 is a possible D gene (6 bases). The CDR3 runs 14 residues. Between the trimmed V and J ends, which lost 3 bases and 1 base, there was a span of 8 bases. Germline loops: CDR1 SGDLS, CDR2 YYNGEE. The CDR3 region has the DNA TGTGCCAGCAGCGGGAGGGGGTCTGGAAACACCATATATTTT. Its protein is CASSGRGSGNTIYF.

The rearrangement links TRBV7-6 to TRBJ2-7; 9 bases line up with TRBD1. Unmatched junction bases numbered 8, after V lost 3 bases and J lost 5 bases. This CDR3 region has 15 residues. CDR1 and CDR2 (germline): SGHVS, FNYEAQ. The CDR3 region has the DNA TGTGCCAGCAGCTTGGGACAGGGCGGTAGCAACGAGCAGTACTTC. Translation: CASSLGQGGSNEQYF. Together with reference TRBV7-6 and TRBJ2-7, the CDR3 gives the full variable domain: GAGVSQSPRYKVTKRGQDVALRCDPISGHVSLYWYRQALGQGPEFLTYFNYEAQQDKSGLPNDRFSAERPEGSISTLTIQRTEQRDSAMYRCASSLGQGGSNEQYFGPGTRLTVT.

The chain is built from TRBV5-6 and TRBJ1-2; 7 bases map to TRBD1. Per the germline V gene, CDR1 is SGHDT and CDR2 is YYEEEE. Unmatched junction bases numbered 6, after V lost 4 bases and J lost 6 bases. The length of the CDR3 is 13 residues. The CDR3 loop is CASSKTGSHGYTF. In nucleotides, the CDR3 is TGTGCCAGCAGCAAGACAGGGTCCCATGGCTACACCTTC.

The V and J genes are TRBV21-1 and TRBJ1-2; whether TRBD1, the table's D call, matches the DNA was not checked. TRBV21-1 represents a pseudogene. CDR3 size: 18 residues. CDR3 sequence: CASSKGWRETAGNYGYTF. The CDR3 DNA sequence: TGTGCCAGCAGCAAAGGGTGGAGAGAGACAGCAGGCAACTATGGCTACACCTTC.

The genes are TRBV14 and TRBJ2-7, with D tentatively TRBD2 (7 bases). V was trimmed by 3 bases and J by 5 bases, leaving 17 bases between them. The CDR3 contains 15 residues. Germline assignment: CDR1 SGHDN and CDR2 FVKESK. As DNA, the CDR3 is TGTGCCAGCAGCCATTCGGGGGGCCTTATCGACGAGCAGTACTTC. It translates to CASSHSGGLIDEQYF. The complete variable domain, with remaining parts taken from reference TRBV14 and TRBJ2-7, reads EAGVTQFPSHSVIEKGQTVTLRCDPISGHDNLYWYRRVMGKEIKFLLHFVKESKQDESGMPNNRFLAERTGGTYSTLKVQPAELEDSGVYFCASSHSGGLIDEQYFGPGTRLTVT.